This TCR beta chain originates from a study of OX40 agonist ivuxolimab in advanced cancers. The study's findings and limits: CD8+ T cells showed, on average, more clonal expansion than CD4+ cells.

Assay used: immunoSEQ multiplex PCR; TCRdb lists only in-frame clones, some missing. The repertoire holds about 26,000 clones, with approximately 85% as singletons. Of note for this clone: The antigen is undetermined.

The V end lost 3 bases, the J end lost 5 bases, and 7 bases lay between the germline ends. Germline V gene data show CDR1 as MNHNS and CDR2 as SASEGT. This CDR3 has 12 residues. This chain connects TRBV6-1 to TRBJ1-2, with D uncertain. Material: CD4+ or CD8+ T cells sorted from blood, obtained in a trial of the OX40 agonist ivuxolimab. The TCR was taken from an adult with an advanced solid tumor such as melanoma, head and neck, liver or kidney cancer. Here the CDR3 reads CASSETQYGYTF. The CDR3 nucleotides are TGTGCCAGCAGTGAGACCCAGTATGGCTACACCTTC.